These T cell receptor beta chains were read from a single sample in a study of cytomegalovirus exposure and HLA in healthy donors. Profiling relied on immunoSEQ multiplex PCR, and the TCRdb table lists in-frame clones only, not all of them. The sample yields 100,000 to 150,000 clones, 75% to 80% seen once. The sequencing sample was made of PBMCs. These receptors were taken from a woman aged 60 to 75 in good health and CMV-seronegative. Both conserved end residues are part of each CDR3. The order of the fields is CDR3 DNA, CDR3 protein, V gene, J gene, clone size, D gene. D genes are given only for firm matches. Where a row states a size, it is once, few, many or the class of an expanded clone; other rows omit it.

DNA: TGCGCCAGCAGGGACAGCTCCTACAATGAGCAGTTCTTC; CDR3: CASRDSSYNEQFF; V: TRBV10-2; J: TRBJ2-1; size: NA; D: NA
DNA: TGCGCCAGCAGCTGGGGACAGCCGAACACTGAAGCTTTCTTT; CDR3: CASSWGQPNTEAFF; V: TRBV5-1; J: TRBJ1-1; size: NA; D: TRBD1
DNA: TGTGCCAGCTCACGACAACCAGTACCAACTAGCGGGAGTAGTCTGCAAGGGGCCAACGTCCTGACTTTC; CDR3: CASSRQPVPTSGSSLQGANVLTF; V: TRBV18; J: TRBJ2-6; size: NA; D: TRBD2
DNA: TGTGCCAGCAGTTTAGCCCCCCACACCTACAATGAGCAGTTCTTC; CDR3: CASSLAPHTYNEQFF; V: TRBV27; J: TRBJ2-1; size: NA; D: NA
DNA: TGTGCCAGTACCCTCGGGACAGGCCCTTCCTACGAGCAGTACTTC; CDR3: CASTLGTGPSYEQYF; V: TRBV19; J: TRBJ2-7; size: NA; D: TRBD1
DNA: TGTGCCTGGATCAGGGGAGATACTGAAGCTTTCTTT; CDR3: CAWIRGDTEAFF; V: TRBV5-4; J: TRBJ1-1; size: NA; D: NA
DNA: TGTGCCTGGAAGAGTACGTTCTCTGGAAACACCATATATTTT; CDR3: CAWKSTFSGNTIYF; V: TRBV30; J: TRBJ1-3; size: NA; D: NA
DNA: TGTGCCAGCAGGGGGCACGCGGCCTACGAGCAGTACTTC; CDR3: CASRGHAAYEQYF; V: TRBV5-4; J: TRBJ2-7; size: NA; D: NA
DNA: TGTGCCAGCAGCTTAGGGGCAGAAGGGGCTGAAGCTTTCTTT; CDR3: CASSLGAEGAEAFF; V: TRBV7-8; J: TRBJ1-1; size: NA; D: NA
DNA: TGTGCCATCAGTGAGTCGAGGTCAGACGATAGCAATCAGCCCCAGCATTTT; CDR3: CAISESRSDDSNQPQHF; V: TRBV10-3; J: TRBJ1-5; size: NA; D: NA
DNA: TGTGCCATCAGTGAGTGGGGGCCCGGGGAGCTGTTTTTT; CDR3: CAISEWGPGELFF; V: TRBV10-3; J: TRBJ2-2; size: NA; D: NA
DNA: TGTGCCAGCAGCCTCGGGACAGGGGGCGACACCTTC; CDR3: CASSLGTGGDTF; V: TRBV5-6; J: TRBJ1-2; size: NA; D: TRBD1
DNA: TGTGCCAGCAGTCCCGCGGCTTGGGAGACCCAGTACTTC; CDR3: CASSPAAWETQYF; V: TRBV25-1; J: TRBJ2-5; size: NA; D: NA
DNA: TGTGCCAGCAGCTCAGGGACAGGGGTGAGGACTGAAGCTTTCTTT; CDR3: CASSSGTGVRTEAFF; V: TRBV7-2; J: TRBJ1-1; size: NA; D: TRBD1
DNA: TGTGCCAGCAGTGTCTCCTTAGGGGAGCTGTTTTTT; CDR3: CASSVSLGELFF; V: TRBV6-6; J: TRBJ2-2; size: NA; D: NA
DNA: TGTGCCAGCAGCTTAGCCCAGGGGACCTACGAGCAGTACTTC; CDR3: CASSLAQGTYEQYF; V: TRBV7-9; J: TRBJ2-7; size: NA; D: NA
DNA: TGTGCCAGCAGGCCACAGGGGCAGCCCTACGAGCAGTACTTC; CDR3: CASRPQGQPYEQYF; V: TRBV28; J: TRBJ2-7; size: once; D: TRBD1
DNA: TGTGCCAGCAGCCGCACGTTCGGGACAGGGCTTGAAAAACTGTTTTTT; CDR3: CASSRTFGTGLEKLFF; V: TRBV28; J: TRBJ1-4; size: NA; D: TRBD1
DNA: TGTGCCAGCAGTGGGGGACAGAAAGGTACAAGGGCTTTCTTT; CDR3: CASSGGQKGTRAFF; V: TRBV28; J: TRBJ1-1; size: once; D: TRBD1
DNA: TGCGCCAGCAGCCAAGCGGGAAACTGGGACAGTGGTAATTCACCCCTCCACTTT; CDR3: CASSQAGNWDSGNSPLHF; V: TRBV4-1; J: TRBJ1-6; size: few; D: TRBD1